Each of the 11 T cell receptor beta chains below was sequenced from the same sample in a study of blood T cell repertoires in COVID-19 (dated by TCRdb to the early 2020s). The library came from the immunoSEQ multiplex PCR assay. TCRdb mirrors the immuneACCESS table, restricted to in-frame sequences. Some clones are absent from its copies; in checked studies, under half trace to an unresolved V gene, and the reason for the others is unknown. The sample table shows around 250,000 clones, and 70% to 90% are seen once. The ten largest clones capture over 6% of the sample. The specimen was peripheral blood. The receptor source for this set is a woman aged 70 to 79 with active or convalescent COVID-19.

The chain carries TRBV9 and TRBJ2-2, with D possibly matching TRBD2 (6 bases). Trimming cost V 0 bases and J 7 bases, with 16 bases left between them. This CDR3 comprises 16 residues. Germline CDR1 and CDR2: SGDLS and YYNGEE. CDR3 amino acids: CASSVGRGPPRGELFF. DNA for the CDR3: TGTGCCAGCAGCGTAGGGAGGGGACCTCCCCGCGGGGAGCTGTTTTTT.

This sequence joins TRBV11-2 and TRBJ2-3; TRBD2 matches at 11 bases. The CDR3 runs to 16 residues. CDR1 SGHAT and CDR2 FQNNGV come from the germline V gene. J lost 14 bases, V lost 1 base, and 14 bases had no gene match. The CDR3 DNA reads TGTGCCAGCAGCTTAGGTGGGCTAGCGGGGGGTTCTGGGCTGTATTTT. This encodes CASSLGGLAGGSGLYF.

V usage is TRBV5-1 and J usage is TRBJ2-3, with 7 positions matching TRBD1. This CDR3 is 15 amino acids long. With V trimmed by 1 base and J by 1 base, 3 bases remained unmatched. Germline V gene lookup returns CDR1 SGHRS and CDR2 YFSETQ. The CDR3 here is CASSLKGAGTDTQYF. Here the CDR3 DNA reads TGCGCCAGCAGCTTGAAGGGGGCGGGCACAGATACGCAGTATTTT.

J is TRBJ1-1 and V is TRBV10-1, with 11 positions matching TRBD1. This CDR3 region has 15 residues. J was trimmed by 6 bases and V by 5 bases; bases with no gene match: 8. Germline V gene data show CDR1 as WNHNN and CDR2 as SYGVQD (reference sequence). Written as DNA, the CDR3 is TGCGCCAGCAGTAACCCCGGACAGGGGGCTCCTGAAGCTTTCTTT. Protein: CASSNPGQGAPEAFF.

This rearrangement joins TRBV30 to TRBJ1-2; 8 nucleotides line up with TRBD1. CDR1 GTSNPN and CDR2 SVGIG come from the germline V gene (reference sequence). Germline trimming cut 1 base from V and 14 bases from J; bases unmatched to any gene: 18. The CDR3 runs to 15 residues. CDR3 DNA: TGTGCCTGGAGTGCCCTCCCCCTCCGGGACAGGCCGGGGACCTTC. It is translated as CAWSALPLRDRPGTF.

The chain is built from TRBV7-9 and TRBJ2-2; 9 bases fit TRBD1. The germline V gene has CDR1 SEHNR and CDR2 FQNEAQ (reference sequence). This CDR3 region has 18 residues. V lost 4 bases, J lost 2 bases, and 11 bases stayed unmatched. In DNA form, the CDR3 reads TGTGCCAGCAGCTCGTACAGGGGGCCGTCGTCAAACACCGGGGAGCTGTTTTTT. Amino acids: CASSSYRGPSSNTGELFF.

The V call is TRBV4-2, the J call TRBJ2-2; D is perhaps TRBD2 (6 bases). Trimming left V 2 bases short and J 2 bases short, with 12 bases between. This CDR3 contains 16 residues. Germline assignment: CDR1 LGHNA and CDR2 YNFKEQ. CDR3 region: CASSQKGEVNTGELFF. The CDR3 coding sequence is TGTGCCAGCAGCCAAAAAGGGGAGGTTAACACCGGGGAGCTGTTTTTT.

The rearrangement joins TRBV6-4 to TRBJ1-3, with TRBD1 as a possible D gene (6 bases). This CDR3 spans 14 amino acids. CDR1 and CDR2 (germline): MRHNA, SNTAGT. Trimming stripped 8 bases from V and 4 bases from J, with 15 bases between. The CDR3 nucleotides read TGTGCCAGCGGGAGGGGGGCGCTAGGAAACACCATATATTTT. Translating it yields CASGRGALGNTIYF.

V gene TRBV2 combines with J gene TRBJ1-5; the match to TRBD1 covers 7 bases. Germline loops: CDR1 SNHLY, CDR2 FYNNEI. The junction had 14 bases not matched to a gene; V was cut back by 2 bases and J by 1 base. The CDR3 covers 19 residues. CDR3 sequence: CASSEMPGGTDLSNQPQHF. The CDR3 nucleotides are TGTGCCAGCAGTGAAATGCCCGGTGGGACAGACCTAAGCAATCAGCCCCAGCATTTT.

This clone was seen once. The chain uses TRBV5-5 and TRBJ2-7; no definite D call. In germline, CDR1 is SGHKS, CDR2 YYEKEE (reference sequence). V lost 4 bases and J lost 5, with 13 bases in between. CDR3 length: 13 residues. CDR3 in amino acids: CASSLPMAHEQYF. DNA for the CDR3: TGTGCCAGCAGCCTCCCAATGGCCCACGAGCAGTACTTC.

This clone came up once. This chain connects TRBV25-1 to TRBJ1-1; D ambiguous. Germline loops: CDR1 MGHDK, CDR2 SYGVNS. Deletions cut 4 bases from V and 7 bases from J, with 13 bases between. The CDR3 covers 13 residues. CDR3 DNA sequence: TGTGCCAGCAGTGGTTTTGGGCTTATTGAAGCTTTCTTT. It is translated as CASSGFGLIEAFF.